This entry features one T cell receptor beta chain sequence. Antigen: not known. This record belongs to a study of T cell responses to AZD1222 COVID-19 vaccine. Study background: The study pooled second doses at about 4 or about 12 weeks. The study's findings and limits: Just a handful of AZD1222 recipients tested seropositive at baseline. The breadth and depth of Spike-specific TCRs increased once two AZD1222 doses had been given. Spike was spanned by vaccine-associated CD4 TCRs, with dominance at 160-218 and 743-854.

Germline V lookup: CDR1 LNHDA, CDR2 SQIVND (reference sequence). V lost 7 bases and J 1 base, leaving 10 bases between the germline ends. The CDR3 totals 13 residues. Assay used: immunoSEQ multiplex PCR; TCRdb lists only in-frame clones, some missing. This table has approximately 140,000 clones, around nine tenths appearing once. The chain employs TRBV19 and TRBJ1-1; weak D call: TRBD1 (6 bases). This TCR was recovered from an adult in good health. The material sequenced was peripheral blood, taken on day 0 of AZD1222 vaccination. The CDR3 bases are TGTGCCAGTAATGGGGGCTCGAACACTGAAGCTTTCTTT. Protein product: CASNGGSNTEAFF.